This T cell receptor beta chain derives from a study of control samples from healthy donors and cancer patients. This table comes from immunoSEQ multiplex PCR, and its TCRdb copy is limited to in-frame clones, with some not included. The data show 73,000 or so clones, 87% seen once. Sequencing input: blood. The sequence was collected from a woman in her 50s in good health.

The CDR3 DNA is TGTGCCGGCTCCTCAGGGTTCAGGGACTATGGCTACACCTTC. It yields the protein CAGSSGFRDYGYTF. This sequence joins TRBV28 and TRBJ1-2; maybe TRBD1 (5 bases). Germline CDR1 and CDR2: MDHEN and SYDVKM. The CDR3 covers 14 residues. Between the trimmed V and J ends, which lost 11 bases and 3 bases, there was a span of 19 bases.